Presented here are 17 T cell receptor beta chains from one specimen sequenced in a study of shared clonotypes between healthy human individuals. The assay was immunoSEQ multiplex PCR, and TCRdb's table has in-frame clones only and misses some. The sample comprises 450,000 or so clones, more than 70% of which are singletons, and about 11% rests with the top ten. The sample was PBMCs. These TCRs come from a woman aged 40 to 50 in good health. Some clones in this sample may be carry-over from other donors' samples.

This chain joins TRBV7-2 and TRBJ1-1; 7 positions match TRBD1. J gave up 1 base and V 6 bases, and 11 bases lay outside the gene matches. Germline V gene sequence: CDR1 SGHTA, CDR2 FQGNSA. The CDR3 runs 16 residues. The CDR3 sequence is CASSKWGGQWNTEAFF. The CDR3 coding sequence is TGTGCCAGCAGTAAATGGGGGGGACAGTGGAACACTGAAGCTTTCTTT.

The chain carries TRBV6-6 and TRBJ2-7; TRBD2 agrees at 8 bases. The CDR3 spans 16 residues. CDR1 is MNHNY and CDR2 is SVGAGI in the germline V gene (reference sequence). Losses at the gene ends were 4 bases for V and 1 base for J; bases not matched to a gene: 9. CDR3 loop: CASSFPPGLGSYEQYF. The CDR3 nucleotides are TGTGCCAGCAGTTTCCCTCCGGGACTAGGGTCCTACGAGCAGTACTTC.

The V gene is TRBV5-1, the J gene TRBJ2-7; D possibly uses TRBD1 or TRBD2 (5 bases each). CDR3 size: 14 residues. V lost 0 bases, J lost 6 bases, and 13 bases lay in between. Germline V gene lookup returns CDR1 SGHRS and CDR2 YFSETQ. This CDR3 is CASSLAGAGAEQYF. The DNA of the CDR3 is TGCGCCAGCAGCTTGGCCGGGGCGGGCGCCGAGCAGTACTTC.

V and J are TRBV9 and TRBJ2-3; 7 bases are shared with TRBD2. CDR3 size: 14 residues. Germline V gene lookup returns CDR1 SGDLS and CDR2 YYNGEE. Unmatched junction bases numbered 3, after V lost 0 bases and J lost 5 bases. The CDR3 DNA reads as TGTGCCAGCAGCGTAGTGGTAGCGGGAGATACGCAGTATTTT. It is translated as CASSVVVAGDTQYF.

Here the CDR3 reads CASSQGAANTEAFF. CDR3 bases: TGTGCCAGCAGCCAGGGGGCAGCGAACACTGAAGCTTTCTTT. The chain is built from TRBV4-2 and TRBJ1-1, with D possibly TRBD1 on 6 matching bases. The CDR3 is 14 residues long. CDR1 is LGHNA and CDR2 is YNFKEQ in the germline V gene. V lost 3 bases to trimming and J lost 1 base, with 9 bases between them.

The chain joins TRBV11-3 to TRBJ2-7; possible D gene TRBD2, 5 bases. The germline CDR1 and CDR2 sequences are SGHNT and YENEEA. The CDR3 covers 13 residues. V was pared by 3 bases and J by 0 bases, with 6 bases between. DNA of the CDR3: TGTGCCAGCAGCTTGAGCGGCTCCTACGAGCAGTACTTC. Its protein is CASSLSGSYEQYF.

The chain recombines TRBV9 with TRBJ2-5, with a weak D call TRBD2 (6 bases). V was trimmed by 2 bases and J by 4 bases, leaving 15 bases between them. CDR3 length: 15 amino acids. CDR1 SGDLS and CDR2 YYNGEE come from the germline V gene. The CDR3 DNA sequence: TGTGCCAGCAGCGTGGACGGGACTCTTGGAGAGACCCAGTACTTC. Protein sequence: CASSVDGTLGETQYF.

V usage is TRBV7-2 and J usage is TRBJ2-1, with 10 bases matching TRBD1. CDR1 and CDR2 (germline): SGHTA, FQGNSA. This CDR3 is 16 amino acids long. The trim removed 5 bases at V and 7 bases at J, leaving 11 bases unmatched. The CDR3 loop reads CASSIGRQGAGNEQFF. In nucleotides, the CDR3 is TGTGCCAGCAGCATTGGACGACAGGGGGCGGGGAATGAGCAGTTCTTC.

The chain has TRBV5-1 and TRBJ2-3, with D possibly matching TRBD2 (5 bases). V lost 2 bases and J 4 bases, leaving 11 bases between the germline ends. This CDR3 region has 14 residues. The germline V gene encodes CDR1 SGHRS and CDR2 YFSETQ. The CDR3 DNA is TGCGCCAGCAGCTTCGGCGGGCCCGCAGATACGCAGTATTTT. Translating it yields CASSFGGPADTQYF. Filled out from reference TRBV5-1 and TRBJ2-3, the complete variable domain reads KAGVTQTPRYLIKTRGQQVTLSCSPISGHRSVSWYQQTPGQGLQFLFEYFSETQRNKGNFPGRFSGRQFSNSRSEMNVSTLELGDSALYLCASSFGGPADTQYFGPGTRLTVL.

CDR3 sequence (DNA): TGTGCCAGCAGCCCACAGACAGGGTCCTACAATGAGCAGTTCTTC. Amino acid sequence: CASSPQTGSYNEQFF. The chain carries TRBV11-2 and TRBJ2-1; 7 nucleotides match TRBD1. With V trimmed by 5 bases and J by 1 base, 5 bases remained unmatched. The CDR3 extends over 15 amino acids. In germline, CDR1 is SGHAT, CDR2 FQNNGV.

The chain joins TRBV30 to TRBJ2-7; D gene unclear. CDR3 length: 11 residues. V was trimmed by 7 bases and J by 3 bases, leaving 10 bases between them. Per the germline V gene, CDR1 is GTSNPN and CDR2 is SVGIG (reference sequence). The CDR3 coding sequence is TGTGCCTCCGAGTGGGGCTACGAGCAGTACTTC. Translation: CASEWGYEQYF.

Note on this clone: A far larger clone is only one base removed, so a read error is likely. The V call is TRBV28, the J call TRBJ1-1, with 9 bases fitting TRBD1. The CDR3 totals 15 residues. Trimming at V came to 8 bases and at J to 4 bases, leaving 11 bases not matched to a gene. The germline V gene has CDR1 MDHEN and CDR2 SYDVKM. CDR3 protein: CASGGTGNMSTEAFF. The CDR3, as DNA: TGTGCCAGCGGGGGGACAGGGAACATGAGCACTGAAGCTTTCTTT.

This chain uses TRBV6-1 with TRBJ1-4; TRBD1 might be the D (5 bases). The germline gives CDR1 MNHNS, CDR2 SASEGT. The CDR3 is 15 residues long. The V end was cut by 10 bases, the J end by 10 bases, with 25 bases between. The CDR3 DNA reads TGTGCCATCTCCAGCCGTCAGGGTTCAATGGTAAAACTGTTTTTT. Encoded protein: CAISSRQGSMVKLFF.

Points on this clone: This likely stems from a read error, as it lies one base from a far larger clone. V usage is TRBV7-9 and J usage is TRBJ2-3, with TRBD2 identical over 7 bases. Losses at the gene ends were 4 bases for V and 4 bases for J; bases not matched to a gene: 5. Germline V gene sequence: CDR1 SEHNR, CDR2 FQNEAQ (reference sequence). The CDR3 is 14 amino acids. The CDR3 region has the DNA TGTGCCAGCAGCTCTAGCGGCTCCGCAGATACGCAGTATTTT. This encodes CASSSSGSADTQYF.

This clone has only one observation. This rearrangement joins TRBV29-1 to TRBJ2-7, with D hard to call. This CDR3 is 12 amino acids long. Germline CDR1 is SQVTM and CDR2 is ANQGSEA. Trimming pared 0 bases from V and 3 bases from J, leaving 6 bases between. CDR3 DNA sequence: TGCAGCGTTGAAGATGACAACTACGAGCAGTACTTC. Encoded protein: CSVEDDNYEQYF.

Comments on this clone: The junction departs from germline at one end; a sequencing error may be responsible. The rearrangement uses TRBV7-9 and TRBJ2-7; D assignment may be TRBD1 or TRBD2 (5 bases each). Germline V gene lookup returns CDR1 SEHNR and CDR2 FQNEAQ (reference sequence). The CDR3 length is 17 residues. The CDR3 region is CASSQDRGPSHAYEQYF. CDR3 in DNA: TGCGCCAGCAGCCAAGATCGGGGCCCCTCCCATGCCTACGAGCAGTACTTC. The entire variable domain, with the rest obtained from reference TRBV7-9 and TRBJ2-7, is as follows: DTGVSQNPRHKITKRGQNVTFRCDPISEHNRLYWYRQTLGQGPEFLTYFQNEAQLEKSRLLSDRFSAERPKGSFSTLEIQRTEQGDSAMYLCASSQDRGPSHAYEQYFGPGTRLTVT.

This chain uses TRBV4-2 with TRBJ2-5; maybe TRBD2 (6 bases). Between the trimmed V and J ends, which lost 0 bases and 10 bases, there was a span of 24 bases. The germline V gene encodes CDR1 LGHNA and CDR2 YNFKEQ. CDR3 length: 17 residues. The CDR3 coding sequence is TGTGCCAGCAGCCAAGATGTGGTGATAGGGACTGACAATATCCAGTACTTC. It yields the protein CASSQDVVIGTDNIQYF.